This T cell receptor beta chain comes out of a study of T cell changes during pregnancy in multiple sclerosis. This CDR3 has 18 residues. V was clipped by 0 bases and J by 2 bases, with 17 bases between them. CDR1 and CDR2 from the germline V gene are MGHRA and YSYEKL. Profiling relied on immunoSEQ multiplex PCR, and the TCRdb table lists in-frame clones only, not all of them. This sample carries 34,000 or so clones, 90% of them seen once, and the ten largest clones take around an eighth. The sequence was obtained from a female donor with multiple sclerosis, enrolled in a pregnancy study. The chain combines TRBV4-1 with TRBJ1-5; a possible D gene is TRBD1 (5 bases). The sample was CD8+ T cells from peripheral blood mononuclear cells, taken in the first trimester of pregnancy. CDR3 in amino acids: CASSQEPGGGDGNQPQHF. The CDR3 bases are TGCGCCAGCAGCCAAGAGCCGGGGGGGGGTGATGGCAATCAGCCCCAGCATTTT.